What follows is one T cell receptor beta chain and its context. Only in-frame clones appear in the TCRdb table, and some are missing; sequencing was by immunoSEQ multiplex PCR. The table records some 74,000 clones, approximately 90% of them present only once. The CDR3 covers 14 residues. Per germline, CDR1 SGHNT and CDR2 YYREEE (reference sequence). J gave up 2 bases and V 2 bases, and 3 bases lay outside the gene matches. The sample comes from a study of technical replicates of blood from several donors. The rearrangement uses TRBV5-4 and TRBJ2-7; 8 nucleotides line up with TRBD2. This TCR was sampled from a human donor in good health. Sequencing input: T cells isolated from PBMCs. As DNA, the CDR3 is TGTGCCAGCAGCTTCGGACTAGCCCCCTACGAGCAGTACTTC. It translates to CASSFGLAPYEQYF. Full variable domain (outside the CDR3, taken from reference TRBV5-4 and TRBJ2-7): ETGVTQSPTHLIKTRGQQVTLRCSSQSGHNTVSWYQQALGQGPQFIFQYYREEENGRGNFPPRFSGLQFPNYSSELNVNALELDDSALYLCASSFGLAPYEQYFGPGTRLTVT.